This TCR beta chain originates from a study of T cells in Graves' hyperthyroidism and ophthalmopathy. Amplification of TCR beta CDR3 regions was performed using RNA transcripts as template. First-round RT-PCR with HTBI primers amplified the TCR CDR3 region. TCRdb called the multiplex PCR reads again in MiXCR, with one record for every CDR3 protein. Of under 400,000 distinct CDR3 sequences listed, 18% were seen once; the top ten hold around 15%. The table lists this clonotype with many counts. The CDR3 sequence is 12 residues long. The V and J ends lost 5 bases and 10 bases respectively, with 17 bases between them. Germline values: CDR1 GTSNPN, CDR2 SVGIG (reference sequence).

The chain couples TRBV30 to TRBJ1-1; no definite D call. The receptor was derived from a woman aged 40 to 55 with Graves' ophthalmopathy. The sequenced sample was blood. CDR3 sequence: CAWDSGGRIAFF. The DNA of the CDR3 is TGTGCCTGGGACTCAGGAGGACGGATAGCTTTCTTT.